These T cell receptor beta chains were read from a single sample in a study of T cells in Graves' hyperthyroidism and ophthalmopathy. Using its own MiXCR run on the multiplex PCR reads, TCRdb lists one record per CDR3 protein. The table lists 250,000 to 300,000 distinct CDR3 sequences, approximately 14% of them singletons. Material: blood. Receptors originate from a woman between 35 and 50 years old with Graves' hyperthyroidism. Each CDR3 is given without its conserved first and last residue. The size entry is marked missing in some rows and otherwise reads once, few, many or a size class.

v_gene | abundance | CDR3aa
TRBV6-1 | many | ASSSDSARMNTEAF
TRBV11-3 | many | ASSSPGQYNEQF
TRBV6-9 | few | ASRPGWDGEFYEQY
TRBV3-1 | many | ASSHQWMNTEAF
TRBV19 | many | ASKLQGASYGYT
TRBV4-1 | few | ASSQEMEGYGYT
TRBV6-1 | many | ASNNRGNQPQH
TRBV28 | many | ASRPTGDRAEAF
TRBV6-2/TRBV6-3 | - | ASRPSGLDLLTGELF
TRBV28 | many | AGSQTPKTSGRDEQF
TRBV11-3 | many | ASSPDGVSTDTQY
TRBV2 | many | ASSDVGEAF
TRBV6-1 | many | ASSRFSGKDTGELF
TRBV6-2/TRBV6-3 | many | ASSYFLGEQF
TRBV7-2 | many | ASSLAAHEQY
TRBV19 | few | ASSIWDLETQY
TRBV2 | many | ASRSALEQY
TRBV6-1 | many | ASTSSGSGEQY
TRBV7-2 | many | ASSLAPGASGNTIY
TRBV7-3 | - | ASSLAGGRVKNEQF